Listed here are 15 T cell receptor beta chains from one sample, sequenced in a study of patients and donors after allogeneic stem cell transplantation (dated by TCRdb to about 2020). The library relied on RT-PCR. This sample was sequenced with a NextSeq 550. The public reads were quality trimmed at Q25 with fastp and then assembled into clones with MiXCR by TCRdb, keeping productive beta chains. Identical CDR3 protein sequences are pooled into one entry, listed with their most common genes and DNA. The sample records hundreds of thousands of distinct CDR3 sequences, approximately 16% of which are singletons. Around 7.2% of the sample belongs to the ten largest clones. Input material: blood, either unsorted or a sorted T cell fraction (not recorded which). These receptors were collected from a human donor who was either an allogeneic HSCT recipient or a stem cell or donor lymphocyte infusion donor (not recorded which). It is not recorded whose cells these are; they may come from a transplant donor.

This clonotype was recorded a few times. In DNA form, the CDR3 reads TGTGCCAGTCGACTGACTCACATCGGAGAGACCCAGTACTTC. This codes for CASRLTHIGETQYF. The chain combines TRBV6-1 with TRBJ2-5, with D unclear. Trimming pared 9 bases from V and 4 bases from J, leaving 18 bases between. The germline V gene encodes CDR1 MNHNS and CDR2 SASEGT. The CDR3 loop spans 14 amino acids.

This clonotype has a handful of counts. This chain links TRBV3-1 with TRBJ2-1; the match to TRBD2 covers 12 bases. The CDR3 covers 14 residues. Losses at the gene ends were 4 bases for V and 8 bases for J; bases not matched to a gene: 3. Germline V gives CDR1 LGHDT, CDR2 YNNKEL (reference sequence). The CDR3 region has the DNA TGTGCCAGCAGCCGGACTAGCGGGACATATGAGCAGTTCTTC. As protein: CASSRTSGTYEQFF.

This clonotype appeared a few times. The V call is TRBV5-1, the J call TRBJ2-3, with a tentative D call TRBD1 (6 bases). Trimming pared 4 bases from V and 4 bases from J, leaving 13 bases between. CDR1 is SGHRS, CDR2 YFSETQ, per germline. The CDR3 length is 14 residues. CDR3 region: CASSIESGADTQYF. CDR3 in DNA: TGCGCCAGCAGCATTGAGTCAGGGGCAGATACGCAGTATTTT.

The chain links TRBV2 to TRBJ2-1; 11 bases align to TRBD2. Germline V gene lookup returns CDR1 SNHLY and CDR2 FYNNEI. The CDR3 covers 14 residues. J was trimmed by 9 bases and V by 7 bases; bases with no gene match: 8. CDR3 bases: TGTGCCAGCACTCCGGGACTAGCGGTGGGTGAGCAGTTCTTC. This encodes CASTPGLAVGEQFF.

This chain links TRBV4-3 with TRBJ2-3; 8 nucleotides agree with TRBD2. J lost 2 bases, V lost 4 bases, and 8 bases had no gene match. Germline V gene data show CDR1 as LGHNA and CDR2 as YSLEER. The CDR3 consists of 16 residues. The CDR3 DNA follows: TGCGCCAGCAGCCCTTCGGGGGGGCGGTACACAGATACGCAGTATTTT. This encodes CASSPSGGRYTDTQYF.

This clonotype appeared many times. This sequence joins TRBV28 and TRBJ2-5, with 8 bases that match TRBD1. This CDR3 has 14 residues. Germline loops: CDR1 MDHEN, CDR2 SYDVKM. V trimming: 3 bases; J trimming: 2 bases; junction bases outside the gene matches: 2. The CDR3 is CASSLTGEQETQYF. The CDR3 coding sequence is TGTGCCAGCAGTTTGACAGGGGAGCAAGAGACCCAGTACTTC.

The chain uses TRBV27 and TRBJ2-1; D gene ambiguous. V was pared by 5 bases and J by 7 bases, with 12 bases between. Germline V gene sequence: CDR1 MNHEY, CDR2 SMNVEV (reference sequence). The CDR3 totals 13 residues. The CDR3 DNA is TGTGCCAGCAGTCCCCCAGGTTGGAATGAGCAGTTCTTC. The encoded protein is CASSPPGWNEQFF.

This clonotype was detected a few times. The chain couples TRBV3-1 to TRBJ2-1; D is perhaps TRBD1 or TRBD2 (5 bases each). Trimming took off 0 bases at V and 4 bases at J, with 13 bases between the two ends. The germline V gene encodes CDR1 LGHDT and CDR2 YNNKEL (reference sequence). CDR3 length: 16 amino acids. In DNA form, the CDR3 reads TGTGCCAGCAGCCAAGATCGGGCAGGGAGATACAATGAGCAGTTCTTC. Protein: CASSQDRAGRYNEQFF.

In its sample, this clonotype was seen a few times. J is TRBJ2-2 and V is TRBV5-1, with D unclear. Germline lookup yields CDR1 SGHRS and CDR2 YFSETQ. V shed 1 base and J shed 0 bases, with 10 bases lying between them. CDR3 size: 16 residues. Here the CDR3 DNA reads TGCGCCAGCAGCTTGTATGGGCAGGCGAACACCGGGGAGCTGTTTTTT. This encodes CASSLYGQANTGELFF.

In this sample, this clonotype turned up a few times. The chain employs TRBV10-3 and TRBJ2-3; D gene ambiguous. V was trimmed by 10 bases and J by 2 bases, leaving 16 bases between them. The germline CDR1 and CDR2 sequences are ENHRY and SYGVKD. The CDR3 consists of 14 residues. The CDR3 protein is CATTRLSDTDTQYF. CDR3 nucleotide sequence: TGTGCCACCACACGGCTGAGCGACACAGATACGCAGTATTTT.

This clonotype was observed a handful of times. This rearrangement joins TRBV20-1 to TRBJ1-4, with no clear D. Trimming shortened V by 7 bases and J by 0 bases, and 6 bases separated the two germline ends. The V gene's germline CDR1 is DFQATT and CDR2 SNEGSKA (reference sequence). This CDR3 has 12 residues. Written as DNA, the CDR3 is TGCAGTGTAAGGGCAACTAATGAAAAACTGTTTTTT. The encoded protein is CSVRATNEKLFF.

V usage is TRBV5-1 and J usage is TRBJ2-2; 7 positions agree with TRBD1. CDR1 and CDR2 (germline): SGHRS, YFSETQ. After removal of 6 bases from V and 1 base from J, the junction contained 9 bases not matched to a gene. CDR3 length: 16 residues. The CDR3 DNA sequence: TGCGCCAGCAAACCGTTGGACAGGAAGAACACCGGGGAGCTGTTTTTT. It is translated as CASKPLDRKNTGELFF.

This chain joins TRBV7-6 and TRBJ2-5; D is possibly TRBD1 (6 bases). V lost 3 bases and J 4 bases, leaving 21 bases between the germline ends. The CDR3 runs to 17 residues. Germline CDR1 and CDR2: SGHVS and FNYEAQ. CDR3 nucleotides: TGTGCCAGCAGCTTTTCTCCCTCGGCAGGGGCCCTAGAGACCCAGTACTTC. Its translation: CASSFSPSAGALETQYF.

The table lists this clonotype with a few counts. The chain couples TRBV7-3 to TRBJ1-2, with a weak D call TRBD1 (6 bases). Per germline, CDR1 SGHTA and CDR2 FQGTGA. The CDR3 is 15 residues long. V lost 5 bases and J lost 7, with 20 bases in between. CDR3 residues: CASSPDRRHFSGYTF. In nucleotides, the CDR3 is TGTGCCAGCAGCCCCGACAGGCGCCATTTCTCTGGCTACACCTTC.

This clonotype came up a few times. The chain has TRBV7-3 and TRBJ2-5; 7 bases fit TRBD1. The germline V gene has CDR1 SGHTA and CDR2 FQGTGA. The CDR3 loop spans 15 amino acids. After removal of 2 bases from V and 5 bases from J, the junction contained 8 bases not matched to a gene. The chain's CDR3 is CASSLGTVPEETQYF. CDR3 in DNA: TGTGCCAGCAGCTTAGGGACAGTGCCGGAGGAGACCCAGTACTTC.